The clone carrying this TCR beta chain was counted a single time. What it binds is not known. Clones were sequenced by immunoSEQ multiplex PCR, and TCRdb holds only the in-frame ones, with some missing. The sample carries a few million clones, over 85% recorded once. The data belong to a study of shared clonotypes between healthy human individuals. The CDR3 loop spans 17 amino acids. With V trimmed by 4 bases and J by 6 bases, 15 bases remained unmatched. CDR1 and CDR2 from the germline V gene are SGHRS and YFSETQ. Regarding the study as a whole: Naive CD4 clonotype sharing across several donors was about 5%.

J is TRBJ2-3 and V is TRBV5-1; 9 positions agree with TRBD1. Material for sequencing was naive CD4+ T cells sorted from blood. As for subset: CD45RA+ positively selected. This sequence originates from a man aged 18-30 years in good health. CDR3 sequence: CASSPTPEGQGSDTQYF. CDR3 coding DNA: TGCGCCAGCAGCCCCACCCCCGAGGGACAGGGAAGTGATACGCAGTATTTT. The full variable domain, completed using reference TRBV5-1 and TRBJ2-3, is KAGVTQTPRYLIKTRGQQVTLSCSPISGHRSVSWYQQTPGQGLQFLFEYFSETQRNKGNFPGRFSGRQFSNSRSEMNVSTLELGDSALYLCASSPTPEGQGSDTQYFGPGTRLTVL.